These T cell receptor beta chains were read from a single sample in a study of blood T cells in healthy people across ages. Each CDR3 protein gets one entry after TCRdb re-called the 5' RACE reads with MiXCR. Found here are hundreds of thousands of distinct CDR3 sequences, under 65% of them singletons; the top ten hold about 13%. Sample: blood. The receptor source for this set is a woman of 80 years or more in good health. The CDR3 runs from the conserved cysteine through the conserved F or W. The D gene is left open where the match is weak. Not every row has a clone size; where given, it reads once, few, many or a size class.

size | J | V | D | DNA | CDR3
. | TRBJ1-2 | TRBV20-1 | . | TGCAGTGCTATCAGGACAGTCTTCTATGGCTACACCTTC | CSAIRTVFYGYTF
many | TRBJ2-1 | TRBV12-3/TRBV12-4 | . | TGTGCCAGCAGGGAAGCGGGTCTTGGGCGCAATGAGCAGTTCTTC | CASREAGLGRNEQFF
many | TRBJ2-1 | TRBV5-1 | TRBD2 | TGCGCCAGCAGCCCGGGACTAGCGGGGGGGCTTTACAATGAGCAGTTCTTC | CASSPGLAGGLYNEQFF
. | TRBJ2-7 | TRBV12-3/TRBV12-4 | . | TGTGCCTCCAGGGGCAGGGGCGAGCAGTACTTC | CASRGRGEQYF
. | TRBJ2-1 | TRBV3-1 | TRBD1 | TGTGCCAGCAGCCAAGATCGTGGGAGACAGGGGTTTGGCAATGAGCAGTTCTTC | CASSQDRGRQGFGNEQFF
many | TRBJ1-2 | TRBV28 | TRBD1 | TGTGCCAGCAGAAGACACAGGGGTGTCTATGGCTACACCTTC | CASRRHRGVYGYTF
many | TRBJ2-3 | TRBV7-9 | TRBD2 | TGTGCCAGCAGCTTCGCGGGGGGCCCTCGCACAGATACGCAGTATTTT | CASSFAGGPRTDTQYF
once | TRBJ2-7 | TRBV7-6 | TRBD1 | TGTGCCAGCAGCTTCGCAGGGGGCATTTACGAGCAGTACTTC | CASSFAGGIYEQYF
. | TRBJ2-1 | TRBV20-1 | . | TGCAGTGCTAGAGCCCCTTCGCGCAATGAGCAGTTCTTC | CSARAPSRNEQFF
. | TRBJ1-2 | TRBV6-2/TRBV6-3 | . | TGTGCCAGCAGTTACGGTCTTCCCAACTATGGCTACACCTTC | CASSYGLPNYGYTF
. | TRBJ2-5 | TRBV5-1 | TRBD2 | TGCGCCAGCAGCTTGATGAGCGGGGGGCAAGAGACCCAGTACTTC | CASSLMSGGQETQYF
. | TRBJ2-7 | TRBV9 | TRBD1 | TGTACCAGCAGCGCGAGACAGGGGTCCTCCTACAATGAGCAGTACTTC | CTSSARQGSSYNEQYF
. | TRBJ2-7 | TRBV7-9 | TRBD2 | TGTGCCAGCAGCCTCGGCGGGGGAATTGGCTACGAGCAGTACTTC | CASSLGGGIGYEQYF
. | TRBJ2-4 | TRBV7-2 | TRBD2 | TGTGCCAGCGGACAGAGGGCGGGAGGAGGCGTTCAGTACTTC | CASGQRAGGGVQYF
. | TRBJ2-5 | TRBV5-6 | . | TGTGCAAGCAGAGCTACTGGTAGCCAGGGAAGGCGGGAGACCCAGTACTTC | CASRATGSQGRRETQYF
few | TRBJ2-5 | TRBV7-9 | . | TGTGCCAGCAGCCAACAGGGCTACGAGCAGTGCTTC | CASSQQGYEQCF
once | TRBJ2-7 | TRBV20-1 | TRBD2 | TGCAGTGCAGAGGCTAGCGGTGGGGGCTCCTACGAGCAGTACTTC | CSAEASGGGSYEQYF
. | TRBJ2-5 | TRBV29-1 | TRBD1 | TGCAGCGTTGACCGTAAATACCGGGACAGGGAGGGCGAGACCCAGTACTTC | CSVDRKYRDREGETQYF
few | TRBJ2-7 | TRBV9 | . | TGTGCCAGCATCTGTACATGGGATCGGGTCTACGAGCAGTACTTC | CASICTWDRVYEQYF
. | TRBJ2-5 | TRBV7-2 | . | TGTGCCAGCAGCGACCAGGTGGAGCAGTACTTC | CASSDQVEQYF
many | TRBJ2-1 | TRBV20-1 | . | TGCAGTGCTCGGTTTACAGGGTTTGGTGATGAGCAGTTCTTC | CSARFTGFGDEQFF
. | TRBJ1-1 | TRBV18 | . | TGTGCCAGCTCACCGAGTGGATTGGAAGCTTTCTTT | CASSPSGLEAFF
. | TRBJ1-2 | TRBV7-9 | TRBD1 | TGTACCAGCAGCCGGGACAGCTATGGCTACACCTTC | CTSSRDSYGYTF
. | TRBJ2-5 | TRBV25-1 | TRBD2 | TGTGCCAGCAGTGAGCGGGAGAGCCAAGAGACCCAGTACTTC | CASSERESQETQYF
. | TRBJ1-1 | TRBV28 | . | TGTGCCAGCAACGACATAGATGAAGCTTTCTTT | CASNDIDEAFF
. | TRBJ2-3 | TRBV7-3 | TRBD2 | TGTGCCAGCAGCTTAAATGCGGGAGGGACAGATACGCAGTATTTT | CASSLNAGGTDTQYF
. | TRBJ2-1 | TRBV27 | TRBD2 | TGTGCCAGCAGTCCCCTCGGGGGGGTCAATGAGCAGTTCTTC | CASSPLGGVNEQFF
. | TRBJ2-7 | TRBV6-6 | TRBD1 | TGTGCCAGCAGCAACGGACAGGGTGGTACCTACGAGCAGTACTTC | CASSNGQGGTYEQYF
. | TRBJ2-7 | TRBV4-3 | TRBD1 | TGCGCCAGCAGCCATAACCACAGGGGTGGCGAGCAGTACTTC | CASSHNHRGGEQYF
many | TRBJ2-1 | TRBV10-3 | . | TGTGCCATCAGTGACCCCAGGCGCGGAAATGAGCAGTTCTTC | CAISDPRRGNEQFF
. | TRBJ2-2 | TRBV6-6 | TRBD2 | TGTGCCAACAGTTATTGGGGGGGGTCTACCGGGGAGCTGTTTTTT | CANSYWGGSTGELFF
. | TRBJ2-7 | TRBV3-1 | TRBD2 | TGTGCCAGCAGCCTACGGGCTAGCGGGAAATACGAGCAGTACTTC | CASSLRASGKYEQYF
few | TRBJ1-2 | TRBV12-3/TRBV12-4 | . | TGTGCCAGCAGTTCGGCTGCCAGGCGGTTTAACTATGGCTACACCTTC | CASSSAARRFNYGYTF
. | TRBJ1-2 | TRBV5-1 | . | TGCGCCAGCAGCTTGGTAGGGTCCCATGGGGGTTTAAATGGCTACACCTTC | CASSLVGSHGGLNGYTF
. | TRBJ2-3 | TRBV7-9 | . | TGTGCCAGCAGCTCCTCCCAACTAGAGCGCAACACAGATACGCAGTATTTT | CASSSSQLERNTDTQYF
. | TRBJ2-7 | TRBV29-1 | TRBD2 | TGCAGCGTTGATTTAGCGGGAAGCTCCTACAATGAGCAGTACTTC | CSVDLAGSSYNEQYF
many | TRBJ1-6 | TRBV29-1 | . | TGCAGCGCCGAAGGGGAGTCCTATAATTCACCCCTCCACTTT | CSAEGESYNSPLHF
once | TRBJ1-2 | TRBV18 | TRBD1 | TGTGCCAGCTCACCCCGGCGGGACAGGGCGGGTGGCTACACCTTC | CASSPRRDRAGGYTF
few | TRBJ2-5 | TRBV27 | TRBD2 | TGTGCCAGCAGCCTCGGACGAGCGGGGAGAGAGACCCAGTACTTC | CASSLGRAGRETQYF
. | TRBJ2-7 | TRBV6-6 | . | TGTGCCAGCAGGCGGGGCCGAGGGAATACCTACGAGCAGTACTTC | CASRRGRGNTYEQYF
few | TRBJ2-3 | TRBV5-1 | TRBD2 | TGCGCCAGCACGTTCGGGGGGGGCATTCAGGATACGCAGTATTTT | CASTFGGGIQDTQYF
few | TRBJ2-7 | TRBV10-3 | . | TGTGCCATCAGTGACCCAGACCGAACAGGGACCTACGAGCAGTACTTC | CAISDPDRTGTYEQYF
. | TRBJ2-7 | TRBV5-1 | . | TGCGCCAGCAGCTTGCTGGGGGCTGTCTACAATGAGCAGTACTTC | CASSLLGAVYNEQYF
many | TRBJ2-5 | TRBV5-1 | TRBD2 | TGCGCCAGCAGCTTACCTAGCGGGGGGGAGACCCAGTACTTC | CASSLPSGGETQYF
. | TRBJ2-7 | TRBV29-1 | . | TGCAGCGTTGGGGGGGCTCCCTACGAGCAGTACTTC | CSVGGAPYEQYF
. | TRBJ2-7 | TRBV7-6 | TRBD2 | TGTGCCAGCAGCTTGAAAGACCCTGGGGGGGGAAACGAGCAGTATTTC | CASSLKDPGGGNEQYF
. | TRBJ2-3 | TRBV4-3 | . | TGCGCCAGCAGCCAAGATGGCCCCGCTATGGGGCAGTATTTT | CASSQDGPAMGQYF